The clone carrying this T cell receptor beta chain showed up just a few times. Its antigen is currently unknown. This entry comes from a study of beta chain features in type 1 diabetes. The study reverse transcribed the entire isolated RNA, so it sequenced expressed TCRB transcripts. Repertoires were generated with immunoSEQ multiplex PCR, while TCRdb's copy carries only in-frame clones and drops some. This sample has a few hundred thousand clones, with approximately 11% found just once. Study-level results: Insertion counts at VDJ junctions were lower in type 1 diabetes patients, who also showed more deletions there. In all four CD4+ subsets, TCRB CDR3 length was significantly, moderately reduced in type 1 diabetes.

All of the sorted populations showed purity greater than 98%. This clonotype was obtained from a man aged 25-45 years with type 1 diabetes. The sequenced sample was naive CD4+ T cells from blood.

The CDR3 DNA is TGTGCCAGCAGAACAGGAACCTACAATGAGCAGTTCTTC. Protein product: CASRTGTYNEQFF. This rearrangement joins TRBV5-4 to TRBJ2-1, with D perhaps matching TRBD1 (5 bases). Germline loops: CDR1 SGHNT, CDR2 YYREEE (reference sequence). V was clipped by 5 bases and J by 2 bases, with 8 bases between them. The CDR3 runs to 13 residues.